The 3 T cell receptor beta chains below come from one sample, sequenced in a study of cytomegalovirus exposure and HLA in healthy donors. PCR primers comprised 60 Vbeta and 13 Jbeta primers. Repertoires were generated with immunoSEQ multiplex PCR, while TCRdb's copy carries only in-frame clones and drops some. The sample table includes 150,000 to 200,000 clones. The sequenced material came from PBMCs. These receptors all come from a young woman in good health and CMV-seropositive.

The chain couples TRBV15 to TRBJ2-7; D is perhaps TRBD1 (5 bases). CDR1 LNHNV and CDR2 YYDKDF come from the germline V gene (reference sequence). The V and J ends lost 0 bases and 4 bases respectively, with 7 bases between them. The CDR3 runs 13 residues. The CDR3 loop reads CATSRETAYEQYF. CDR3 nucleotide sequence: TGTGCCACCAGCAGAGAGACAGCATACGAGCAGTACTTC.

The CDR3 here is CASRPGSGTDTQYF. The CDR3 DNA sequence: TGCGCCAGCCGGCCAGGATCGGGCACAGATACGCAGTATTTT. The chain employs TRBV10-1 and TRBJ2-3; D gene uncertain. The CDR3 loop spans 14 amino acids. Germline lookup yields CDR1 WNHNN and CDR2 SYGVQD (reference sequence). V was shortened by 8 bases and J by 1 base, with 13 bases between the two germline ends.

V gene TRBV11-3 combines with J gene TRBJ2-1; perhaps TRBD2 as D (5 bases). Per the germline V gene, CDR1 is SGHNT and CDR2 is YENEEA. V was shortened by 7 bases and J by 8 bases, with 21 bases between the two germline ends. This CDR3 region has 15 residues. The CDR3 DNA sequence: TGTGCCAGCACCCTTAGCACGGGGATGTGGGATGAGCAGTTCTTC. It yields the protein CASTLSTGMWDEQFF.